In its sample, the clone carrying this T cell receptor (beta chain) was seen once. Antigen unknown. Trimming took off 7 bases at V and 7 bases at J, with 20 bases between the two ends. The germline V gene has CDR1 SNHLY and CDR2 FYNNEI. CDR3 length equals 14 residues. This entry belongs to a study of T cell responses to AZD1222 COVID-19 vaccine. Findings and caveats of the study: Breadth and depth of Spike-specific TCRs rose after two AZD1222 doses. Researchers took repertoire samples only after the peak T cell response had come. Donors, mostly white British, included more females; clonal diversity was possibly underestimated. Nearly half of spike-specific TCRs reportedly go after variant regions that carry no mutations.

Here immunoSEQ multiplex PCR was the method, and the copy in TCRdb shows in-frame clones only, minus some. The sample consists of 100,000 to 150,000 clones, about 91% of them appearing once. The chain couples TRBV2 to TRBJ2-7; a possible D gene is TRBD2 (5 bases). Specimen: peripheral blood, collected 28 days after the second AZD1222 dose. This clonotype originated in an adult who received the AZD1222 COVID-19 vaccine. DNA for the CDR3: TGTGCCAGCACCACGCCGGGCCGGACTGGGGAGCAGTACTTC. Its translation is CASTTPGRTGEQYF. Based on the CDR3 plus reference TRBV2 and TRBJ2-7, the full variable domain is EPEVTQTPSHQVTQMGQEVILRCVPISNHLYFYWYRQILGQKVEFLVSFYNNEISEKSEIFDDQFSVERPDGSNFTLKIRSTKLEDSAMYFCASTTPGRTGEQYFGPGTRLTVT.